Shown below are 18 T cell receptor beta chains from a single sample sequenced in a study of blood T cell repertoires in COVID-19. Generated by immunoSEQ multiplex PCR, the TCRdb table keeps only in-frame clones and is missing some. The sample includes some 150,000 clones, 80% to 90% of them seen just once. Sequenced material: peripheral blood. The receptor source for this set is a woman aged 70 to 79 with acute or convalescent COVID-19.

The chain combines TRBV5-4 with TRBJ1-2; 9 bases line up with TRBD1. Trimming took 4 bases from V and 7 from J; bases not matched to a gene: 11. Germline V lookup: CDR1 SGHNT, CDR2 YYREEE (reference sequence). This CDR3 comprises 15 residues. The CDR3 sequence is CASSAQDRGASGYTF. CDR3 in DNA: TGTGCCAGCAGCGCTCAGGACAGGGGTGCTAGTGGCTACACCTTC.

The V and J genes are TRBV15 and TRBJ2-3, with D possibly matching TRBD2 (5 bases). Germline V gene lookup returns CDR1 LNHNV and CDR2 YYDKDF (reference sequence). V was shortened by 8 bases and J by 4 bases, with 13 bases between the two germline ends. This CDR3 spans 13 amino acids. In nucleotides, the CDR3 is TGTGCCACCGGGCGGGCACTGGCAGATACGCAGTATTTT. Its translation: CATGRALADTQYF. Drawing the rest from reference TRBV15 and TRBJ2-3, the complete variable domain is DAMVIQNPRYQVTQFGKPVTLSCSQTLNHNVMYWYQQKSSQAPKLLFHYYDKDFNNEADTPDNFQSRRPNTSFCFLDIRSPGLGDTAMYLCATGRALADTQYFGPGTRLTVL.

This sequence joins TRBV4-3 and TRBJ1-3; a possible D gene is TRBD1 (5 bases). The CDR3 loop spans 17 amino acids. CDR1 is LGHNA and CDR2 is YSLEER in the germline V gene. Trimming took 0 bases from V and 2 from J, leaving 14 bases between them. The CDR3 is CASSQDWGHGAGNTIYF. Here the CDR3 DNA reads TGCGCCAGCAGCCAAGACTGGGGCCATGGGGCTGGAAACACCATATATTTT.

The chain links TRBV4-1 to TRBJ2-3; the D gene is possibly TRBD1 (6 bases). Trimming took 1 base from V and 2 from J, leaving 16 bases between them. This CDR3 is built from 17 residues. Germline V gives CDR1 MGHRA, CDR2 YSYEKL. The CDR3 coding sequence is TGCGCCAGCAGCCAAGGCATCCGAGGGGGTCCCACAGATACGCAGTATTTT. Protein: CASSQGIRGGPTDTQYF.

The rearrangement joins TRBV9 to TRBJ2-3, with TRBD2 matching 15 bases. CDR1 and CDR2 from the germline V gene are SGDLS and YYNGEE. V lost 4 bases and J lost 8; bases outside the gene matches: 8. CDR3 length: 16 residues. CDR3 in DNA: TGTGCCAGCAGCCCCCGGACTAGCGGGGGGGCTGGTACGCAGTATTTT. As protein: CASSPRTSGGAGTQYF.

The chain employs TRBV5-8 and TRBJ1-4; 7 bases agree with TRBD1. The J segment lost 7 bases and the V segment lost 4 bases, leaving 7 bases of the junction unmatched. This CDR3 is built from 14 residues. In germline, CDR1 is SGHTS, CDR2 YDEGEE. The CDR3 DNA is TGTGCCAGCAGCAAGGGAGACAGGGCTGAAAAACTGTTTTTT. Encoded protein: CASSKGDRAEKLFF.

CDR3 sequence reads: CASSLITGRRYTF. The CDR3 nucleotides read TGTGCCAGCAGTCTAATAACAGGGAGACGCTACACCTTC. J is TRBJ1-2 and V is TRBV2; a possible D gene is TRBD1 (6 bases). From germline, CDR1 is SNHLY and CDR2 FYNNEI. V was clipped by 5 bases and J by 9 bases, with 16 bases between them. This CDR3 has 13 amino acids.

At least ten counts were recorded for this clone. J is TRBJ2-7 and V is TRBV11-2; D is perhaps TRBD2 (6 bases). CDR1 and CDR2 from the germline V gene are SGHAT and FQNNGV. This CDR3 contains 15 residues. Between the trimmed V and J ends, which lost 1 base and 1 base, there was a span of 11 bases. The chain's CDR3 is CASSLVSGFSYEQYF. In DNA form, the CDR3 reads TGTGCCAGCAGCTTAGTAAGCGGGTTTTCCTACGAGCAGTACTTC.

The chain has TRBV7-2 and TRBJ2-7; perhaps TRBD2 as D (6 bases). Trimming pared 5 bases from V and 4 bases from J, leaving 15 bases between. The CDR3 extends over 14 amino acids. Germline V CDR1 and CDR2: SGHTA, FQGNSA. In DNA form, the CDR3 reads TGTGCCAGCAGCAGTGGCGGGGCTTTGTACGAGCAGTACTTC. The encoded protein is CASSSGGALYEQYF.

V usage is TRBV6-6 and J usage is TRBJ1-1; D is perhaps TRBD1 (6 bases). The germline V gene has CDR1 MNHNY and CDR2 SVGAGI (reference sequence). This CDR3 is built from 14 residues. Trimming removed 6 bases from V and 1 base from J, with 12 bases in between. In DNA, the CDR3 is TGTGCCAGCAGACCAGGGGCCCCGAACACTGAAGCTTTCTTT. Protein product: CASRPGAPNTEAFF.

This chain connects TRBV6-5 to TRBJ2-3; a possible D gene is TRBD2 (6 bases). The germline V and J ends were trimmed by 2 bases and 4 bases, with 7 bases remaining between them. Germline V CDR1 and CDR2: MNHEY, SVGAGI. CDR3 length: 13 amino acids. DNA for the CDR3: TGTGCCAGCAGTTACACGGGGGCAGATACGCAGTATTTT. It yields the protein CASSYTGADTQYF.

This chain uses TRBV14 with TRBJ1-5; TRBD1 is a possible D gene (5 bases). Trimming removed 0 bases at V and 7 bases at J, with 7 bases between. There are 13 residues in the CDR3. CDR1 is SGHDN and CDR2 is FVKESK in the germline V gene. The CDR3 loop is CASSQEAGQPQHF. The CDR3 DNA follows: TGTGCCAGCAGCCAAGAGGCAGGGCAGCCCCAGCATTTT.

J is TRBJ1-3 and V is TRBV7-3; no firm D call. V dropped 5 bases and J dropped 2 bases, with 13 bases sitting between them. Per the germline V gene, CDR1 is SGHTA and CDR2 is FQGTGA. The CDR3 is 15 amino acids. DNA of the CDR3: TGTGCCAGCAGCCTTAGAGGAGGGCCTGGAAACACCATATATTTT. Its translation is CASSLRGGPGNTIYF.

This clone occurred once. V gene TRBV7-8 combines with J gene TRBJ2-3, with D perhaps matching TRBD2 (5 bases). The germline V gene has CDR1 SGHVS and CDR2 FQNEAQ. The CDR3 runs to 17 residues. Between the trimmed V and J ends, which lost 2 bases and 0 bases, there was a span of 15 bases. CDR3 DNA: TGTGCCAGCAGCTTAAGACTAAGTGGACCTAGCACAGATACGCAGTATTTT. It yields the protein CASSLRLSGPSTDTQYF.

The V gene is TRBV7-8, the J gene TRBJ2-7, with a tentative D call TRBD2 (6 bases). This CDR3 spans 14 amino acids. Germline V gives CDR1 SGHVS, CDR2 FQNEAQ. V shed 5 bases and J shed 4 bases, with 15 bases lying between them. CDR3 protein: CASSAQGGGYEQYV. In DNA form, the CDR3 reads TGTGCCAGCAGCGCCCAGGGAGGTGGATACGAGCAGTACGTC.

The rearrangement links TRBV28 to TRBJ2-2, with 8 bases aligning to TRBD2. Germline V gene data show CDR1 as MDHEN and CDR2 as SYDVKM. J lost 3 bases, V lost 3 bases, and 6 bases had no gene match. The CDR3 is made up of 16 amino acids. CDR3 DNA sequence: TGTGCCAGCAGTTTGATGGGACTAGTGCACACCGGGGAGCTGTTTTTT. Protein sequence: CASSLMGLVHTGELFF.

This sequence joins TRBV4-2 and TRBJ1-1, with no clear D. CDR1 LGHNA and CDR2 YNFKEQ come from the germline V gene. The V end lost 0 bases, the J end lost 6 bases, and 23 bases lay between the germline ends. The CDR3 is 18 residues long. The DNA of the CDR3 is TGTGCCAGCAGCCAAGATCCCCCCTTGACTGGTTTTAACGCTGAAGCTTTCTTT. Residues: CASSQDPPLTGFNAEAFF.

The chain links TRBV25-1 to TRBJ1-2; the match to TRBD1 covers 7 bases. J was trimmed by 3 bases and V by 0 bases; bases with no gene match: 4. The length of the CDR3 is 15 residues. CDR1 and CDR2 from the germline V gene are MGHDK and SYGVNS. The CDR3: CASSEYTTGDYGYTF. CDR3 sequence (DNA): TGTGCCAGCAGTGAATATACCACAGGGGACTATGGCTACACCTTC.